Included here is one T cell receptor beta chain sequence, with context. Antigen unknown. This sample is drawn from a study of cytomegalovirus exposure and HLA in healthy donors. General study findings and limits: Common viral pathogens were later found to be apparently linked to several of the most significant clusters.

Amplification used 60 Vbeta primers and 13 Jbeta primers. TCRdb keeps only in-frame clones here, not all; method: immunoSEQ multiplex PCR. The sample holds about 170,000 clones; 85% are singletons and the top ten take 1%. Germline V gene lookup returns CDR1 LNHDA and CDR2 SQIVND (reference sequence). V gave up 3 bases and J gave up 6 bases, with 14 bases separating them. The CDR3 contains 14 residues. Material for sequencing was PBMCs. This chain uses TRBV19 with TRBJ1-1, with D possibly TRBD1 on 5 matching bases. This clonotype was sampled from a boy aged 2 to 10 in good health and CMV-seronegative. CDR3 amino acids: CASSIVGGGAEAFF. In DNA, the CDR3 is TGTGCCAGTAGTATTGTGGGGGGGGGTGCTGAAGCTTTCTTT. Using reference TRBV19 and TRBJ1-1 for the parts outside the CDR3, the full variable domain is DGGITQSPKYLFRKEGQNVTLSCEQNLNHDAMYWYRQDPGQGLRLIYYSQIVNDFQKGDIAEGYSVSREKKESFPLTVTSAQKNPTAFYLCASSIVGGGAEAFFGQGTRLTVV.